Shown below are 26 T cell receptor beta chains from a single sample sequenced in a study of cytomegalovirus exposure and HLA in healthy donors. Use of 60 Vbeta and 13 Jbeta primers characterized the PCR. Here immunoSEQ multiplex PCR was the method, and the copy in TCRdb shows in-frame clones only, minus some. The sample includes around 210,000 clones, approximately 80% of them seen just once. The source material was PBMCs. These receptor sequences come from a man aged 45-65 years in good health and CMV-seronegative.

The CDR3 spells CASSSEGAGNEKLFF. In nucleotides, the CDR3 is TGCGCCAGCAGCTCCGAGGGGGCGGGTAATGAAAAACTGTTTTTT. The chain employs TRBV5-1 and TRBJ1-4; 7 nucleotides align to TRBD1. The CDR3 sequence is 15 residues long. Germline CDR1 is SGHRS and CDR2 is YFSETQ. With 3 bases clipped from V and 4 bases from J, the junction kept 6 bases outside the gene matches.

The V and J genes are TRBV6-1 and TRBJ2-3; no firm D call. V lost 6 bases and J lost 0, with 13 bases in between. This CDR3 has 15 residues. Germline V CDR1 and CDR2: MNHNS, SASEGT. The CDR3 coding sequence is TGTGCCAGCAGACGAGGCCTCCCTAGCACAGATACGCAGTATTTT. It encodes CASRRGLPSTDTQYF.

This chain connects TRBV19 to TRBJ1-1; D might be TRBD1 (5 bases). The CDR3 consists of 20 residues. Germline V gene lookup returns CDR1 LNHDA and CDR2 SQIVND (reference sequence). V was trimmed by 5 bases and J by 6 bases, leaving 34 bases between them. DNA for the CDR3: TGTGCCAGTAGTTTACCGTCGGGGGAAATCGTCGTTAGGGAAAGGGCTGAAGCTTTCTTT. It translates to CASSLPSGEIVVRERAEAFF.

V usage is TRBV13 and J usage is TRBJ1-1; D is uncertain. The CDR3 runs 11 residues. Germline-derived CDR1 and CDR2 are PRHDT and FYEKMQ (reference sequence). V was shortened by 5 bases and J by 7 bases, with 8 bases between the two germline ends. CDR3 loop: CASSRSGEAFF. The CDR3 DNA reads as TGTGCCAGCAGCCGCTCCGGTGAAGCTTTCTTT.

The chain has TRBV7-7 and TRBJ2-1, with TRBD2 identical over 11 bases. The CDR3 has 16 amino acids. CDR1 is SSHAT and CDR2 is FNYEAQ in the germline V gene (reference sequence). V gave up 4 bases and J gave up 6 bases; unmatched junction bases: 8. Written as DNA, the CDR3 is TGTGCCAGCAGCTCACGACTAGCGGGAAACCTCAATGAGCAGTTCTTC. This sequence encodes CASSSRLAGNLNEQFF.

Regarding this clone: One end of the junction varies from germline; a read error may be responsible. The V call is TRBV14, the J call TRBJ2-2; 9 bases are shared with TRBD2. Looked up from germline, CDR1 is SGHDN and CDR2 is FVKESK. CDR3 length equals 16 residues. The CDR3 region is CAGSQPGLAYTGELFF. The CDR3 DNA reads as TGTGCCGGCAGCCAACCGGGACTAGCATACACCGGGGAGCTGTTTTTT.

The chain employs TRBV6-1 and TRBJ2-2, with a possible D match to TRBD1 (6 bases). The CDR3 has 14 residues. The ends were cut back, 8 bases at V and 2 bases at J, with 12 bases in the middle. Germline loops: CDR1 MNHNS, CDR2 SASEGT. CDR3 in DNA: TGTGCCAGCTACAGGACAGTTAACACCGGGGAGCTGTTTTTT. Amino acid sequence: CASYRTVNTGELFF.

J is TRBJ2-5 and V is TRBV9; 10 nucleotides line up with TRBD1. Per the germline V gene, CDR1 is SGDLS and CDR2 is YYNGEE. The trim removed 5 bases at V and 5 bases at J, leaving 0 bases unmatched. The CDR3 length is 12 residues. CDR3 in amino acids: CASRDRGETQYF. CDR3 nucleotides: TGTGCCAGCAGGGACAGGGGGGAGACCCAGTACTTC.

The V and J genes are TRBV9 and TRBJ2-1; D is possibly TRBD1 (5 bases). Trimming took off 0 bases at V and 0 bases at J, with 10 bases between the two ends. This CDR3 comprises 16 residues. CDR1 is SGDLS, CDR2 YYNGEE, per germline. DNA of the CDR3: TGTGCCAGCAGCGTAGTAAGCGACAGCTCCTACAATGAGCAGTTCTTC. Translation: CASSVVSDSSYNEQFF.

The chain has TRBV25-1 and TRBJ1-5; possible D gene TRBD1, 5 bases. The length of the CDR3 is 13 residues. V was cut by 5 bases and J by 6 bases, with 11 bases left in between. Germline V gene data show CDR1 as MGHDK and CDR2 as SYGVNS. The CDR3 DNA is TGTGCCAGCAGTCAAGGGGTGTTTCAGCCCCAGCATTTT. Protein product: CASSQGVFQPQHF. The full variable domain, its missing parts supplied by reference TRBV25-1 and TRBJ1-5, is EADIYQTPRYLVIGTGKKITLECSQTMGHDKMYWYQQDPGMELHLIHYSYGVNSTEKGDLSSESTVSRIRTEHFPLTLESARPSHTSQYLCASSQGVFQPQHFGDGTRLSIL.

The chain joins TRBV28 to TRBJ1-1; D is undetermined. The length of the CDR3 is 15 residues. Trimming shortened V by 3 bases and J by 1 base, and 12 bases separated the two germline ends. The germline gives CDR1 MDHEN, CDR2 SYDVKM. The CDR3 sequence is CASSFTGPSNTEAFF. The DNA of the CDR3 is TGTGCCAGCAGTTTCACTGGGCCATCGAACACTGAAGCTTTCTTT.

V is TRBV4-2 and J is TRBJ2-4; the match to TRBD2 covers 12 bases. The CDR3 extends over 16 amino acids. V shed 3 bases, J shed 5 bases, and the junction held 5 bases outside the gene matches. Germline assignment: CDR1 LGHNA and CDR2 YNFKEQ. The CDR3 protein is CASSHPSGRAENIQYF. DNA for the CDR3: TGTGCCAGCAGCCACCCTAGCGGGAGGGCCGAAAACATTCAGTACTTC.

This chain joins TRBV5-4 and TRBJ2-3, with 11 bases fitting TRBD2. This CDR3 is 15 amino acids long. With V trimmed by 2 bases and J by 5 bases, 4 bases remained unmatched. Germline loops: CDR1 SGHNT, CDR2 YYREEE (reference sequence). The CDR3: CASSFSGGAVDTQYF. In DNA form, the CDR3 reads TGTGCCAGCAGCTTTAGCGGGGGGGCAGTAGATACGCAGTATTTT. Supplemented by reference TRBV5-4 and TRBJ2-3, the full variable domain reads ETGVTQSPTHLIKTRGQQVTLRCSSQSGHNTVSWYQQALGQGPQFIFQYYREEENGRGNFPPRFSGLQFPNYSSELNVNALELDDSALYLCASSFSGGAVDTQYFGPGTRLTVL.

The rearrangement uses TRBV28 and TRBJ2-7; D is ambiguous. CDR1 and CDR2 (germline): MDHEN, SYDVKM. V was clipped by 1 base and J by 2 bases, with 6 bases between them. CDR3 length: 13 amino acids. The CDR3 DNA follows: TGTGCCAGCAGTTTATACATTACCTACGAGCAGTACTTC. It translates to CASSLYITYEQYF.

V and J are TRBV5-5 and TRBJ1-5; tentatively, D is TRBD1 (5 bases). Trimming pared 2 bases from V and 4 bases from J, leaving 13 bases between. The CDR3 totals 15 residues. Germline-derived CDR1 and CDR2 are SGHKS and YYEKEE (reference sequence). The CDR3 nucleotides are TGTGCCAGCAGCTTCGACGGGGGTCGGAATCAGCCCCAGCATTTT. It translates to CASSFDGGRNQPQHF.

V usage is TRBV10-3 and J usage is TRBJ1-2; D is perhaps TRBD1 (6 bases). CDR1 and CDR2 from the germline V gene are ENHRY and SYGVKD. The CDR3 loop spans 12 amino acids. V lost 6 bases to trimming and J lost 7 bases, with 12 bases between them. The chain's CDR3 is CAIRDSSSGYTF. The CDR3, as DNA: TGTGCCATCAGGGACAGCTCGAGTGGCTACACCTTC.

The V gene is TRBV9, the J gene TRBJ2-7; 10 positions match TRBD1. Germline V gene sequence: CDR1 SGDLS, CDR2 YYNGEE. This CDR3 contains 14 residues. V lost 3 bases and J lost 7; bases outside the gene matches: 7. CDR3 DNA: TGTGCCAGCAGCGAGACAGGGGGCGGAAGGGAGCAGTACTTC. Protein: CASSETGGGREQYF.

V usage is TRBV7-3 and J usage is TRBJ2-3, with a possible D match to TRBD1 (6 bases). This CDR3 region has 13 residues. Germline loops: CDR1 SGHTA, CDR2 FQGTGA. Between the trimmed V and J ends, which lost 4 bases and 5 bases, there was a span of 10 bases. The CDR3: CASSWGQGDTQYF. As DNA, the CDR3 is TGTGCCAGCAGCTGGGGGCAGGGAGATACGCAGTATTTT.

The chain uses TRBV6-5 and TRBJ1-2; D ambiguous. Germline loops: CDR1 MNHEY, CDR2 SVGAGI. There are 15 residues in the CDR3. The V and J ends lost 0 bases and 2 bases respectively, with 10 bases between them. The CDR3 protein is CASSYSGSSNYGYTF. The CDR3 DNA reads as TGTGCCAGCAGTTACTCTGGGAGTTCCAACTATGGCTACACCTTC.

J is TRBJ2-7 and V is TRBV19, with D tentatively TRBD1 (5 bases). The CDR3 contains 13 residues. Per germline, CDR1 LNHDA and CDR2 SQIVND (reference sequence). V was pared by 6 bases and J by 2 bases, with 11 bases between. The CDR3 DNA reads TGTGCCAGTAGCCCCGCACAGGCCTACGAGCAGTACTTC. Translation: CASSPAQAYEQYF. The variable domain in full, completed from reference TRBV19 and TRBJ2-7, reads DGGITQSPKYLFRKEGQNVTLSCEQNLNHDAMYWYRQDPGQGLRLIYYSQIVNDFQKGDIAEGYSVSREKKESFPLTVTSAQKNPTAFYLCASSPAQAYEQYFGPGTRLTVT.

The chain employs TRBV7-2 and TRBJ2-7; D gene uncertain. Germline V lookup: CDR1 SGHTA, CDR2 FQGNSA. The CDR3 is made up of 15 amino acids. V gave up 7 bases and J gave up 5 bases, with 21 bases separating them. This chain's CDR3 is CASTKLIGGADEQYF. CDR3 bases: TGTGCCAGCACCAAATTGATTGGCGGAGCCGACGAGCAGTACTTC. Variable domain in full (rest from reference TRBV7-2 and TRBJ2-7): GAGVSQSPSNKVTEKGKDVELRCDPISGHTALYWYRQSLGQGLEFLIYFQGNSAPDKSGLPSDRFSAERTGGSVSTLTIQRTQQEDSAVYLCASTKLIGGADEQYFGPGTRLTVT.

This sequence joins TRBV5-8 and TRBJ2-7; TRBD1 aligns across 7 bases. The CDR3 contains 14 residues. CDR1 is SGHTS, CDR2 YDEGEE, per germline. V gave up 6 bases and J gave up 6 bases; unmatched junction bases: 12. The CDR3 nucleotides are TGTGCCAGCACCCAAATGGGACAGTCTACCGAGCAGTACTTC. This sequence encodes CASTQMGQSTEQYF.

The chain is built from TRBV4-1 and TRBJ2-7; D is unclear. V was pared by 2 bases and J by 0 bases, with 8 bases between. The CDR3 contains 14 residues. Germline-derived CDR1 and CDR2 are MGHRA and YSYEKL. CDR3 DNA: TGCGCCAGCAGCCAAACCGTGAGCTCCTACGAGCAGTACTTC. Protein sequence: CASSQTVSSYEQYF.

The rearrangement uses TRBV4-1 and TRBJ1-5; D gene unclear. CDR3 length: 15 residues. CDR1 is MGHRA, CDR2 YSYEKL, per germline. V lost 0 bases and J 7 bases, leaving 13 bases between the germline ends. The CDR3 sequence is CASSQDRGLGQPQHF. DNA of the CDR3: TGCGCCAGCAGCCAAGATCGAGGGTTAGGACAGCCCCAGCATTTT.

The chain has TRBV5-6 and TRBJ2-7, with D possibly being TRBD1 (6 bases). This CDR3 is 15 amino acids long. The germline V and J ends were trimmed by 3 bases and 5 bases, with 18 bases remaining between them. The V gene's germline CDR1 is SGHDT and CDR2 YYEEEE. In DNA, the CDR3 is TGTGCCAGCAGCTCAAACAGGGAAGTGGTTGACGAGCAGTACTTC. Translating gives CASSSNREVVDEQYF.

The chain is built from TRBV4-1 and TRBJ1-6; maybe TRBD1 (5 bases). The CDR3 spans 16 residues. V gave up 0 bases and J gave up 7 bases, with 13 bases separating them. CDR1 and CDR2 (germline): MGHRA, YSYEKL. Here the CDR3 DNA reads TGCGCCAGCAGCCAAGAATCCATGACAGCCAATTCACCCCTCCACTTT. The encoded protein is CASSQESMTANSPLHF.